What follows is one TCR beta chain and its context. These data come from a study of blood T cell repertoires in COVID-19. Study in general: Specimens from acute and convalescent COVID-19 originated in the United States, Italy and Spain. Sample material is recorded as cDNA or gDNA derived from T cells, B-cell-depleted T cells, or PBMCs.

Enrollment of patients from Seattle took place during active infection, with longitudinal follow-up. This CDR3 is built from 16 residues. Germline V lookup: CDR1 SGHKS, CDR2 YYEKEE (reference sequence). J lost 7 bases, V lost 4 bases, and 9 bases had no gene match. The repertoire was sequenced with immunoSEQ multiplex PCR; TCRdb's copy has only in-frame clones and lacks some. The table has over 200,000 clones, 91% seen once; the top ten hold 2% to 3%. This clonotype was sampled from a person aged 18-29 years with COVID-19, enrolled during active disease. The chain combines TRBV5-5 with TRBJ2-3, with TRBD2 matching 13 bases. The source material was peripheral blood. CDR3 loop: CASSGGLAGFSNTQYF. CDR3 DNA: TGTGCCAGCAGCGGGGGACTAGCGGGGTTCTCGAATACGCAGTATTTT.